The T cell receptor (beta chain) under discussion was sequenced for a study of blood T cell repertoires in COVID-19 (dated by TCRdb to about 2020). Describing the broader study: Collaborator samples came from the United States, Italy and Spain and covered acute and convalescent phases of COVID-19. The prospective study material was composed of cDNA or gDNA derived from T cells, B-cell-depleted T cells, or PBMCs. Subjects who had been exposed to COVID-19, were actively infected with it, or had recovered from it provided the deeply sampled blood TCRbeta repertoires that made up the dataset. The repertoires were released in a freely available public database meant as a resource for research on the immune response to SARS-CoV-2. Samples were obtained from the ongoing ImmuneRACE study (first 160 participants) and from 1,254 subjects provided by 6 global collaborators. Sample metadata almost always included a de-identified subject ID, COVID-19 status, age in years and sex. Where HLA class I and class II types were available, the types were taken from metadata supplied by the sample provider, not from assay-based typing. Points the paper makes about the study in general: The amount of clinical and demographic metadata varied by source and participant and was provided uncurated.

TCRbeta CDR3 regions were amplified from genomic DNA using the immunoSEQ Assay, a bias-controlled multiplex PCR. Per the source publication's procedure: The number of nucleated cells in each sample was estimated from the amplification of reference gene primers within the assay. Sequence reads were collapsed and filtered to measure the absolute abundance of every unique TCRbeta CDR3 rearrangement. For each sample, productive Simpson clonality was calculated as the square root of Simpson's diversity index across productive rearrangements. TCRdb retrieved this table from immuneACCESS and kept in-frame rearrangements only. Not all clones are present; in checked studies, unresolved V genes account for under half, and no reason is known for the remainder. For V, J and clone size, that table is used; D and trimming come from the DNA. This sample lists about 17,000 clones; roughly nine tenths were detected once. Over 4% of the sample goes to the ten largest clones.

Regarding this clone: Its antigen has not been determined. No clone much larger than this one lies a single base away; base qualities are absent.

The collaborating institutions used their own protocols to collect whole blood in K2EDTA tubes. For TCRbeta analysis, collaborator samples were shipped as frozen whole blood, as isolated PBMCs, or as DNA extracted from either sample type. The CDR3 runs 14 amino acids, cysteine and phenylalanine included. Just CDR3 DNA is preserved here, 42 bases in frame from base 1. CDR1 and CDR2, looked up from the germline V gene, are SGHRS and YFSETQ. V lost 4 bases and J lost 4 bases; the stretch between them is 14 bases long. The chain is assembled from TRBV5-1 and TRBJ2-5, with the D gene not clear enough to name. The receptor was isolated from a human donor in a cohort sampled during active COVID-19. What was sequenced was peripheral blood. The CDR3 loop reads CASSIGHQVETQYF. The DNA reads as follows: TGCGCCAGCAGCATAGGTCACCAGGTAGAGACCCAGTACTTC.